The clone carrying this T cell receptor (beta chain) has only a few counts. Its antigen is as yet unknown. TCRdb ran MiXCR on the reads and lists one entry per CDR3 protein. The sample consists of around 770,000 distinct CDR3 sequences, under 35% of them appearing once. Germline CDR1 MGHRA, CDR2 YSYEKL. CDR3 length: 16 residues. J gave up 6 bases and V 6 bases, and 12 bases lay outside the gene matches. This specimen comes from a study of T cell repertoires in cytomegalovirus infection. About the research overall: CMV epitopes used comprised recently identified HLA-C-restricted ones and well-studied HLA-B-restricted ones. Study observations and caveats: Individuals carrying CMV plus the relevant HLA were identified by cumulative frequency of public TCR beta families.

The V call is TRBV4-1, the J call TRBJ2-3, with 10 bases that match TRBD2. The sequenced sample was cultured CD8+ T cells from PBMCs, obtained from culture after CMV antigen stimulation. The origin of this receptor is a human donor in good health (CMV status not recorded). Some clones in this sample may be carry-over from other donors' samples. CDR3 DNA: TGCGCCAGCAGGGGACCTTGGCTAGCGGGGGCTGATACGCAGTATTTT. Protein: CASRGPWLAGADTQYF.